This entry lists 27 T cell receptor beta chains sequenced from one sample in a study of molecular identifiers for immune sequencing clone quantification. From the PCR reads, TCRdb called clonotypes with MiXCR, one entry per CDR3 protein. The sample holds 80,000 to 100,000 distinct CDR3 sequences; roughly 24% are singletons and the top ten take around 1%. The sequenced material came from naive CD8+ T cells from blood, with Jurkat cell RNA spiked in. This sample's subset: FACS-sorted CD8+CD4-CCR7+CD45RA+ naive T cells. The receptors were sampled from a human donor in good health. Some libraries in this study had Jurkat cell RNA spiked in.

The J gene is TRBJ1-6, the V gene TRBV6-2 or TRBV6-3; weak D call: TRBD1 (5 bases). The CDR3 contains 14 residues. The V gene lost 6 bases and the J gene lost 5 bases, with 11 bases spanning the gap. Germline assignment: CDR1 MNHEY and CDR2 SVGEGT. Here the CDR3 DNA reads TGTGCCAGCAGCCACCCCAGGGATAATTCACCCCTCCACTTT. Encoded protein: CASSHPRDNSPLHF.

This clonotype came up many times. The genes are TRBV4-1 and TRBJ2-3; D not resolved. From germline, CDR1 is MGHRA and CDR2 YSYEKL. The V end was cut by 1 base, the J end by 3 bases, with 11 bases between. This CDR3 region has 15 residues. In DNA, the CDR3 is TGCGCCAGCAGCCAAGTCCTCGGTGAGACAGATACGCAGTATTTT. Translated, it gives CASSQVLGETDTQYF.

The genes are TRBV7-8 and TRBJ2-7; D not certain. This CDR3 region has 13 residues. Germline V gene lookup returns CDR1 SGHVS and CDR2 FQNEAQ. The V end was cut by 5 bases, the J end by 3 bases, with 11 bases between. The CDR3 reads CASSPPEGYEQYF. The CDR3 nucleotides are TGTGCCAGCAGCCCCCCAGAAGGCTACGAGCAGTACTTC.

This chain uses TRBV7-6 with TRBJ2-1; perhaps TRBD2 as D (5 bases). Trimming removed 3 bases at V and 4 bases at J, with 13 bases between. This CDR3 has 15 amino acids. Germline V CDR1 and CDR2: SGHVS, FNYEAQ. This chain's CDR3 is CASSFSGSGYNEQFF. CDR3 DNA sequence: TGTGCCAGCAGCTTTTCGGGCTCGGGGTACAATGAGCAGTTCTTC.

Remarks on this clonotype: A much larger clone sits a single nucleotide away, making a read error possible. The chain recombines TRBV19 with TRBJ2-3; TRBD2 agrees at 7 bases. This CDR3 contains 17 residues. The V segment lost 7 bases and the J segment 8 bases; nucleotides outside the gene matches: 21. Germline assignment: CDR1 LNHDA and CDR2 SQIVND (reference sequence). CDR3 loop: CASTQTVRTREVGTQYF. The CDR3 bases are TGTGCCAGTACCCAAACGGTCCGGACTAGAGAAGTAGGTACGCAGTATTTT.

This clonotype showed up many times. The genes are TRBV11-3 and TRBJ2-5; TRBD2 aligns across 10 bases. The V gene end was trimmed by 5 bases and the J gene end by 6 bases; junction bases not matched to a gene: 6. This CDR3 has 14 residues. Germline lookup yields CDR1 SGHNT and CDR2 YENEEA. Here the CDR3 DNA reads TGTGCCAGCAGCCCTAGCGGGAGTTCCAAGACCCAGTACTTC. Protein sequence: CASSPSGSSKTQYF.

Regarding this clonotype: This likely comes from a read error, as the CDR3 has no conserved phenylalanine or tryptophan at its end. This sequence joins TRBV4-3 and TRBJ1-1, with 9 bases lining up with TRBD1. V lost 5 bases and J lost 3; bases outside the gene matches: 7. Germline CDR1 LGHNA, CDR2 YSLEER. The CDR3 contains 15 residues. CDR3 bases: TGCGCCAGCAGCGTGGACAGGGGATTGGACACTGAAGCTTTCTGT. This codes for CASSVDRGLDTEAFC.

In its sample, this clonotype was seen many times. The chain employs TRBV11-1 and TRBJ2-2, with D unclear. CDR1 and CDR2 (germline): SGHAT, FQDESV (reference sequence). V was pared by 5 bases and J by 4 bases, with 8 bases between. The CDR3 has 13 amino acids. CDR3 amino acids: CASSLLGTGELFF. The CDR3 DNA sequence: TGTGCCAGCAGCCTACTGGGCACCGGGGAGCTGTTTTTT.

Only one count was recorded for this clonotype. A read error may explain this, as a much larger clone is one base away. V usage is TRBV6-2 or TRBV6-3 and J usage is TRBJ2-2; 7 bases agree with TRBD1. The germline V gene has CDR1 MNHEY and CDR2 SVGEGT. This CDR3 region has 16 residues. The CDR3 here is CASRTQGIANNGELFF. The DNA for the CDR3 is TGTGCCAGCAGGACACAGGGGATAGCGAACAACGGGGAGCTGTTTTTT.

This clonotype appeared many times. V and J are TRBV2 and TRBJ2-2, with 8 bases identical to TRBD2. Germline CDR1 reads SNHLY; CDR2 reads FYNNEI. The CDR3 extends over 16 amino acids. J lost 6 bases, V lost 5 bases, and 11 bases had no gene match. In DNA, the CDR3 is TGTGCCAGCAGTAGCCCTCAGCGGGAGTTTGCCGGGGAGCTGTTTTTT. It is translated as CASSSPQREFAGELFF.

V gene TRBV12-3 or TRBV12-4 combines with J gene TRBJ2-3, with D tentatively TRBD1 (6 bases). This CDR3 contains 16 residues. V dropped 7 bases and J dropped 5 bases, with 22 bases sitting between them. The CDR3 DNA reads TGTGCCAGCAACGTAGCCAGGGGCGCGGCGGTAGATACGCAGTATTTT. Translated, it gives CASNVARGAAVDTQYF.

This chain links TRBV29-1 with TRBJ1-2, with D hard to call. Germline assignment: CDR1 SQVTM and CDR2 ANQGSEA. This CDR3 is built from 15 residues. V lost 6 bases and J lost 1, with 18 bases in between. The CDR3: CSVPGPRGDNYGYTF. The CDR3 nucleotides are TGCAGCGTCCCCGGGCCCCGGGGAGATAACTATGGCTACACCTTC.

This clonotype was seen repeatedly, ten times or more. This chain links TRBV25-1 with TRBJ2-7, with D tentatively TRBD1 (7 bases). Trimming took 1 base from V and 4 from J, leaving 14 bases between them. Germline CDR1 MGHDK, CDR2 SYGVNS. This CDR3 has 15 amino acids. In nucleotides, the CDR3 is TGTGCCAGCAGTGAATTCCGTCAGGGGGGATACGAGCAGTACTTC. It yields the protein CASSEFRQGGYEQYF.

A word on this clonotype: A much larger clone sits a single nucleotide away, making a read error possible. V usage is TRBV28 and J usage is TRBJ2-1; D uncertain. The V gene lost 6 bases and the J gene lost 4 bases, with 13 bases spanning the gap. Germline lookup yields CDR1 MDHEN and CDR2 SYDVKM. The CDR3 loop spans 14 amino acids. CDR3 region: CASSPSSYYNEQFF. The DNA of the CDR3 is TGTGCCAGCAGCCCTTCAAGCTATTACAATGAGCAGTTCTTC.

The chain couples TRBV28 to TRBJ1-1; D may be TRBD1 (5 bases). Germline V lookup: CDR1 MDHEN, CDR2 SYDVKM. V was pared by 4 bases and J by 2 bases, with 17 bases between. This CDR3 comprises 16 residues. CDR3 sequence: CASSSRRVRENTEAFF. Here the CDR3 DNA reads TGTGCCAGCAGTTCTCGCAGGGTACGCGAAAACACTGAAGCTTTCTTT.

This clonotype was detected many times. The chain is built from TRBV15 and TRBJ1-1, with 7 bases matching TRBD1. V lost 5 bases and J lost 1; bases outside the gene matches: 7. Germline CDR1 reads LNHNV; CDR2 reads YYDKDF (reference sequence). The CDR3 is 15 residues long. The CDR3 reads CATSETGLENTEAFF. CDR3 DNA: TGTGCCACCAGCGAGACAGGGCTCGAGAACACTGAAGCTTTCTTT.

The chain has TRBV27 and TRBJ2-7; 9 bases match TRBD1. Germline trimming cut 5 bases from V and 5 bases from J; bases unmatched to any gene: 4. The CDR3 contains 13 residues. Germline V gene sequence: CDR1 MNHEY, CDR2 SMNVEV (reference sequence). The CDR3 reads CASSPRTGDEQYF. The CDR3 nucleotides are TGTGCCAGCAGTCCACGGACAGGGGACGAGCAGTACTTC.

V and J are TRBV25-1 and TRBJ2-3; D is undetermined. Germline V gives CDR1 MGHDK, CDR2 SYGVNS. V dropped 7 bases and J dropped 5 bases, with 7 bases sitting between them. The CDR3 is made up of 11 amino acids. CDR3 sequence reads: CASTLGDTQYF. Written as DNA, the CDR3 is TGTGCCAGCACCCTTGGAGATACGCAGTATTTT.

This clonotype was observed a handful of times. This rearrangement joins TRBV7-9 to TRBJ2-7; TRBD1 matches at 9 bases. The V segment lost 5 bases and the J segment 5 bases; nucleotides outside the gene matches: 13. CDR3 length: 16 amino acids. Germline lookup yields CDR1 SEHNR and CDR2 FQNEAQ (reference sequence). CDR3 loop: CASSDKSGTGMDEQYF. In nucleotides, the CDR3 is TGTGCCAGCAGCGACAAATCCGGGACAGGGATGGACGAGCAGTACTTC.

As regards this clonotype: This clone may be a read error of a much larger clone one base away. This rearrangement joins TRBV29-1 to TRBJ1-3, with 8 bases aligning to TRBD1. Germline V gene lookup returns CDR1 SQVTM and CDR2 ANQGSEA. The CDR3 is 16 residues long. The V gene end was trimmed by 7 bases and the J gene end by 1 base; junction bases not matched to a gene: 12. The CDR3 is CSAKIRQGASGNTIYF. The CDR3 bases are TGCAGCGCCAAAATTAGGCAGGGGGCTTCTGGAAACACCATATATTTT.

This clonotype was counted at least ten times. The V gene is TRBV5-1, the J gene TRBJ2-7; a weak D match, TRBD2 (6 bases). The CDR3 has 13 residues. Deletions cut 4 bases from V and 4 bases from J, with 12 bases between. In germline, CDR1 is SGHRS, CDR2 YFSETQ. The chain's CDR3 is CASSPARGYEQYF. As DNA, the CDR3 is TGCGCCAGCAGCCCGGCGCGGGGTTACGAGCAGTACTTC. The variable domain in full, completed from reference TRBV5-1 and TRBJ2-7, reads KAGVTQTPRYLIKTRGQQVTLSCSPISGHRSVSWYQQTPGQGLQFLFEYFSETQRNKGNFPGRFSGRQFSNSRSEMNVSTLELGDSALYLCASSPARGYEQYFGPGTRLTVT.

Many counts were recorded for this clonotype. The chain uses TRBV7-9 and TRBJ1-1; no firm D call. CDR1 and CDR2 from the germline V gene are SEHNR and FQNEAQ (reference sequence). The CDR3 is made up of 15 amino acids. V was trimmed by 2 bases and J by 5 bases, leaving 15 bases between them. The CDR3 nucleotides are TGTGCCAGCAGCTTATTAGTCGGAGCGAAAACTGAAGCTTTCTTT. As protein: CASSLLVGAKTEAFF.

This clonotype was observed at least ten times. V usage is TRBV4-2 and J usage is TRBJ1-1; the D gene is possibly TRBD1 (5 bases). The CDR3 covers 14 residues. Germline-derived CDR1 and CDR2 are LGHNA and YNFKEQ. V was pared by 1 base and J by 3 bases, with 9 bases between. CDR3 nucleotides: TGTGCCAGCAGCCAAGTGGGGGATGACACTGAAGCTTTCTTT. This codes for CASSQVGDDTEAFF.

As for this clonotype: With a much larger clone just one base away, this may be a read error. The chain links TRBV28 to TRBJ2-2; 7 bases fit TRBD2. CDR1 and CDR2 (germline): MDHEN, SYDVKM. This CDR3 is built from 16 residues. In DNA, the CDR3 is TGTGCCAGCAGTTCCCGTGGCGGGAGTTCGATCGGGGATCTGTTTTTT. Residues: CASSSRGGSSIGDLFF.

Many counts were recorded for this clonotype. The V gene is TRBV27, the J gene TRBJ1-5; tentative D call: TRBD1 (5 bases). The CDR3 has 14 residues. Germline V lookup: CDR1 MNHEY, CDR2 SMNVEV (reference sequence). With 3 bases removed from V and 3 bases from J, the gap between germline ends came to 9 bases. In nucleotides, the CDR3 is TGTGCCAGCAGTTTGGCGGGGGACAATCAGCCCCAGCATTTT. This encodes CASSLAGDNQPQHF.

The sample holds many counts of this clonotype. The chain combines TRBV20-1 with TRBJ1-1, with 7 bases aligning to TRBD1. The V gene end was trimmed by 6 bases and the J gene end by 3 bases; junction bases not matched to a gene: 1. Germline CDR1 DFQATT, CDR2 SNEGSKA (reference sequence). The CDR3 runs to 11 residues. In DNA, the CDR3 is TGCAGTGCAGACAGGGACACTGAAGCTTTCTTT. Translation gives CSADRDTEAFF.

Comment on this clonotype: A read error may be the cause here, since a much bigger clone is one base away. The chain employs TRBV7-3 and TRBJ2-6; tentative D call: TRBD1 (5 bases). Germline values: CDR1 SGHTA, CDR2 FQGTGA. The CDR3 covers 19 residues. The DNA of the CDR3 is TGTGCCAGCAGCTTAACGGGGCCTCCACCATCCTCTGGGGCCGACGTCCTGACTTTC. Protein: CASSLTGPPPSSGADVLTF.